Presented here are 5 T cell receptor beta chains from one specimen sequenced in a study of post-analysis software for immune sequencing data. Study-level findings and limits: TRBV5-6, TRBV5-1 and TRBV20-1 were among several TRBV segments more frequent in patients than controls.

Which antigens these TCRs recognize remains unknown. Researchers reported that TCR beta cDNA libraries carried unique molecular identifiers. TCRdb called the PCR reads again in MiXCR, with one record for every CDR3 protein. The table has 430,000 or so distinct CDR3 sequences, roughly 38% seen once; the top ten hold about 7.6%. Sample: blood. The receptors were sampled from a girl aged 2 to 10 with multiple sclerosis.

In its sample, this clonotype was seen a few times. CDR3 DNA sequence: TGTGCCAGCAGTTGGACTAGCGGGGGGGCTTGGGCCAAAAACATTCAGTACTTC. This encodes CASSWTSGGAWAKNIQYF. The V gene is TRBV12-3 or TRBV12-4, the J gene TRBJ2-4; 15 bases agree with TRBD2. The V and J ends lost 4 bases and 1 base, in that order; junction bases with no gene match: 5. The CDR3 covers 18 residues.

At least ten counts were recorded for this clonotype. The CDR3 DNA follows: TGTGCCAGCAGCTTGAACGAAAAACTGTTTTTT. Translation: CASSLNEKLFF. V is TRBV2 and J is TRBJ1-4; D is unclear. The CDR3 extends over 11 amino acids. Germline-derived CDR1 and CDR2 are SNHLY and FYNNEI. V was cut by 6 bases and J by 8 bases, with 7 bases left in between.

The V call is TRBV9, the J call TRBJ2-1; TRBD2 is a possible D gene (5 bases). Trimming took 3 bases from V and 8 from J, leaving 15 bases between them. CDR3 size: 14 residues. Germline CDR1 reads SGDLS; CDR2 reads YYNGEE. Here the CDR3 DNA reads TGTGCCAGCAGCGCGTCAAGTACCGGGGATGAGCAGTTCTTC. Protein product: CASSASSTGDEQFF.

This clonotype appeared a few times. V usage is TRBV7-2 and J usage is TRBJ2-7; no firm D call. Trimming stripped 0 bases from V and 4 bases from J, with 16 bases between. The CDR3 sequence is 16 residues long. In germline, CDR1 is SGHTA, CDR2 FQGNSA. The CDR3 bases are TGTGCCAGCAGCTTAGCGGGGTCACTTACCCTGTACGAGCAGTACTTC. It translates to CASSLAGSLTLYEQYF.

Written as DNA, the CDR3 is TGTGCCATAAAGAGAGACAGGAATGAGCAGTTCTTC. It codes for CAIKRDRNEQFF. V gene TRBV12-3 or TRBV12-4 combines with J gene TRBJ2-1, with TRBD1 as a possible D gene (6 bases). The CDR3 is made up of 12 amino acids. Trimming stripped 10 bases from V and 7 bases from J, with 14 bases between.